This entry lists 19 T cell receptor beta chains sequenced from one sample in a study of T cell clonality in common variable immunodeficiency. Using immunoSEQ multiplex PCR, the repertoire was profiled, and TCRdb retains in-frame clones only, with some absent. Recorded here are over 55,000 clones, none singletons. Sequenced sample: peripheral blood mononuclear cells. The receptors come from a person aged 18-70 years in good health.

There are many counts of this clone. The sequence runs out 3 residues before the end of the CDR3; the remainder is reconstructed from the germline J gene. The chain joins TRBV2 to TRBJ1-2; possibly TRBD1 for D (5 bases). CDR1 and CDR2 from the germline V gene are SNHLY and FYNNEI. The germline V and J ends were trimmed by 8 bases and 0 bases, with 10 bases remaining between them. This CDR3 is 13 amino acids long. The CDR3 sequence is CASRPGPNYGYTF. The sequenced part of the CDR3 DNA is TGTGCCAGCCGTCCAGGGCCTAACTATGGC.

This clone was found many times. Coverage ceases 3 residues before the CDR3 finishes, and the germline J gene fills in the end. V is TRBV12-3 or TRBV12-4 and J is TRBJ2-7, with TRBD1 as a possible D gene (6 bases). The length of the CDR3 is 13 residues. V gave up 5 bases and J gave up 3 bases, with 11 bases separating them. This chain's CDR3 is CASSDTGNYEQYF. CDR3 DNA (partial): TGTGCCAGCAGTGACACAGGGAACTACGAG.

This clone was counted at least ten times. The DNA ends 3 residues before the CDR3 does, and the rest of the CDR3 is filled in from the germline J gene. The chain combines TRBV11-3 with TRBJ2-5; 12 nucleotides line up with TRBD2. J lost 4 bases, V lost 4 bases, and 1 base had no gene match. In germline, CDR1 is SGHNT, CDR2 YENEEA. This CDR3 spans 14 amino acids. The CDR3 region is CASSSGLAGETQYF. The CDR3 bases that were read are TGTGCCAGCAGCTCGGGACTAGCGGGAGAGACC.

This clone was found many times. The missing CDR3 end, 3 residues past where the read stops, is filled in from the germline J gene. The chain joins TRBV14 to TRBJ2-1; possibly TRBD2 for D (5 bases). Germline V gives CDR1 SGHDN, CDR2 FVKESK. The V end lost 1 base, the J end lost 3 bases, and 13 bases lay between the germline ends. The length of the CDR3 is 16 residues. The chain's CDR3 is CASSQVEGGLYNEQFF. The sequenced CDR3 bases are TGTGCCAGCAGCCAAGTCGAGGGCGGACTCTACAATGAG.

This clone appeared many times. The read gets to within 3 residues of the CDR3 end, and the germline J gene fills in the rest. The chain couples TRBV18 to TRBJ2-7; 8 bases fit TRBD1. CDR3 size: 16 residues. Germline V CDR1 and CDR2: KGHSH, LQKENI. The J segment lost 2 bases and the V segment lost 3 bases, leaving 9 bases of the junction unmatched. CDR3 region: CASSPEPGQVTYEQYF. The sequenced part of the CDR3 DNA is TGTGCCAGCTCACCCGAACCGGGACAGGTAACCTACGAG.

This clone was recorded a few times. The read terminates 3 residues before the CDR3 end, so the remaining end is supplied by the germline J gene. The rearrangement uses TRBV20-1 and TRBJ2-3; 7 bases map to TRBD2. Germline V gene lookup returns CDR1 DFQATT and CDR2 SNEGSKA (reference sequence). The CDR3 length is 12 residues. The part of the CDR3 DNA that was read is TGCAGCCCTTCTAGCGGACAAGAGACG. Protein: CSPSSGQET. The complete CDR3 reads CSPSSGQETQYF.

At least ten counts were recorded for this clone. The CDR3 reads CASSSGTGDGYTF. The sequenced CDR3 bases are TGTGCCAGCAGCTCCGGGACAGGTGACGGC. The chain recombines TRBV5-6 with TRBJ1-2; 8 bases agree with TRBD1. The CDR3 goes on 3 residues after the read ends, and that part is filled in from the germline J gene. This CDR3 has 13 amino acids. Germline V CDR1 and CDR2: SGHDT, YYEEEE.

The sample holds many counts of this clone. The read terminates 3 residues before the CDR3 end, so the remaining end is supplied by the germline J gene. The rearrangement uses TRBV2 and TRBJ2-5; tentative D call: TRBD1 (5 bases). Germline CDR1 reads SNHLY; CDR2 reads FYNNEI. Trimming took off 4 bases at V and 2 bases at J, with 14 bases between the two ends. This CDR3 spans 15 amino acids. CDR3 bases read: TGTGCCAGCAGTGCGGTAATGGGGCCTCAAGAGACC. This codes for CASSAVMGPQET. The whole CDR3 is CASSAVMGPQETQYF.

This clone has ten or more counts. The read terminates 3 residues before the CDR3 end, so the remaining end is supplied by the germline J gene. V is TRBV15 and J is TRBJ2-3; 11 bases are a match to TRBD2. The CDR3 sequence is 16 residues long. Germline trimming cut 4 bases from V and 4 bases from J; bases unmatched to any gene: 7. The germline V gene has CDR1 LNHNV and CDR2 YYDKDF (reference sequence). CDR3 DNA, as far as it was read: TGTGCCACCAGCATACTTAGCGGGAGGGCGGCAGATACG. It yields the protein CATSILSGRAADT. The entire CDR3 is CATSILSGRAADTQYF. Together with reference TRBV15 and TRBJ2-3, the CDR3 gives the full variable domain: DAMVIQNPRYQVTQFGKPVTLSCSQTLNHNVMYWYQQKSSQAPKLLFHYYDKDFNNEADTPDNFQSRRPNTSFCFLDIRSPGLGDTAMYLCATSILSGRAADTQYFGPGTRLTVL.

This clone was seen many times. The read comes to an end 3 residues before the CDR3 does, leaving the germline J gene to fill in the end. The chain recombines TRBV7-8 with TRBJ1-1; D remains ambiguous. The length of the CDR3 is 13 residues. V lost 3 bases and J lost 4, with 9 bases in between. Germline V gene sequence: CDR1 SGHVS, CDR2 FQNEAQ. CDR3 DNA, as far as it was read: TGTGCCAGCAGCTTCGGTGTAAGCACTGAA. Translating it yields CASSFGVSTE. The complete CDR3 protein is CASSFGVSTEAFF. Drawing the rest from reference TRBV7-8 and TRBJ1-1, the complete variable domain is GAGVSQSPRYKVAKRGQDVALRCDPISGHVSLFWYQQALGQGPEFLTYFQNEAQLDKSGLPSDRFFAERPEGSVSTLKIQRTQQEDSAVYLCASSFGVSTEAFFGQGTRLTVV.

This clone showed up many times. The CDR3 is cut off 3 residues early in the read; its end comes from the germline J gene. V and J are TRBV5-4 and TRBJ2-2; 13 bases agree with TRBD2. Germline loops: CDR1 SGHNT, CDR2 YYREEE (reference sequence). This CDR3 is 16 amino acids long. The V and J ends lost 4 bases and 6 bases, in that order; junction bases with no gene match: 6. The CDR3 loop reads CASSGGLAGAAGELFF. The part of the CDR3 DNA that was read is TGTGCCAGCAGCGGCGGACTAGCGGGAGCGGCCGGGGAG.

There are many counts of this clone. The read finishes 3 residues shy of the CDR3 end, and the germline J gene is used to complete it. V usage is TRBV18 and J usage is TRBJ1-2; D not certain. CDR3 length equals 13 residues. In germline, CDR1 is KGHSH, CDR2 LQKENI. The V and J ends lost 2 bases and 4 bases respectively, with 8 bases between them. The CDR3 reads CASSPDEGYGYTF. The CDR3 bases that were read are TGTGCCAGCTCACCAGACGAGGGCTATGGC.

This clone was observed many times. The CDR3 is cut off 3 residues early in the read; its end comes from the germline J gene. The genes are TRBV5-6 and TRBJ2-1; the D gene is possibly TRBD2 (5 bases). Germline assignment: CDR1 SGHDT and CDR2 YYEEEE. The CDR3 is 15 residues long. The V end lost 4 bases, the J end lost 7 bases, and 18 bases lay between the germline ends. The covered CDR3 bases are TGTGCCAGCAGCCTACTAGTTCTGGCATCAAATGAG. This gives the protein CASSLLVLASNE. The entire CDR3 protein is CASSLLVLASNEQFF.

Ten or more counts support this clone. The CDR3 extends 3 residues past the end of the read, so its final part is completed from the germline J gene. The gene calls are TRBV4-2 and TRBJ2-2, with 8 bases matching TRBD1. CDR3 length equals 15 residues. Germline-derived CDR1 and CDR2 are LGHNA and YNFKEQ. After removal of 4 bases from V and 8 bases from J, the junction contained 9 bases not matched to a gene. CDR3 protein: CASSPLTGTGGELFF. The sequenced CDR3 bases are TGTGCCAGCAGCCCTCTCACCGGGACAGGTGGGGAG.

This clone was recorded at least ten times. The CDR3 end lies 3 residues beyond the end of the read and is filled in from the germline J gene. The chain couples TRBV19 to TRBJ2-1; 8 bases match TRBD2. The germline V gene encodes CDR1 LNHDA and CDR2 SQIVND (reference sequence). The CDR3 totals 14 residues. V was clipped by 10 bases and J by 6 bases; unmatched bases: 11. The CDR3 DNA, read in part, is TGTGCCACCCGCCCTTTAGCGGGATCCAATGAG. It encodes CATRPLAGSNE. The whole CDR3 protein reads CATRPLAGSNEQFF.

The sample holds many counts of this clone. The CDR3 is cut off 3 residues early in the read; its end comes from the germline J gene. The V and J genes are TRBV7-9 and TRBJ1-1; D is perhaps TRBD1 (6 bases). The ends were cut back, 1 base at V and 4 bases at J, with 10 bases in the middle. This CDR3 spans 14 amino acids. From germline, CDR1 is SEHNR and CDR2 FQNEAQ (reference sequence). The CDR3 protein is CASSLDGGGTEAFF. The DNA read from the CDR3 is TGTGCCAGCAGCTTAGATGGGGGCGGCACTGAA. Drawing the rest from reference TRBV7-9 and TRBJ1-1, the complete variable domain is DTGVSQNPRHKITKRGQNVTFRCDPISEHNRLYWYRQTLGQGPEFLTYFQNEAQLEKSRLLSDRFSAERPKGSFSTLEIQRTEQGDSAMYLCASSLDGGGTEAFFGQGTRLTVV.

This clone was counted at least ten times. The read stops 3 residues short of the end of the CDR3; the missing end is completed from the germline J gene. V is TRBV20-1 and J is TRBJ2-3; possible D gene TRBD2, 6 bases. This CDR3 region has 16 residues. CDR1 and CDR2 (germline): DFQATT, SNEGSKA (reference sequence). V was shortened by 0 bases and J by 2 bases, with 15 bases between the two germline ends. The sequenced CDR3 bases are TGCAGTGCTAGAGATCGGATAACGGGGGTCACAGATACG. This sequence encodes CSARDRITGVTDT. The full-length CDR3 reads as CSARDRITGVTDTQYF.

This clone was detected many times. Incomplete CDR3 DNA: TGCAGCGTGGTCGGGGGGACTAGCGGGAGGGCCTACAATGAG. It yields the protein CSVVGGTSGRAYNE. The entire CDR3 sequence reads CSVVGGTSGRAYNEQFF. The chain couples TRBV29-1 to TRBJ2-1; 16 bases map to TRBD2. The read falls 3 residues short of the CDR3 end, and the missing part is taken from the germline J gene. The germline gives CDR1 SQVTM, CDR2 ANQGSEA. Losses at the gene ends were 6 bases for V and 2 bases for J; bases not matched to a gene: 7. The CDR3 extends over 17 amino acids.

This clone was observed at least ten times. The CDR3 bases that were read are TGCGCCAGCAGCTTAGACATCTCCTACGAG. Its translation is CASSLDISYE. The entire CDR3 is CASSLDISYEQYF. J is TRBJ2-7 and V is TRBV5-1; D remains unclear. From the germline J gene comes the end of the CDR3, since the read stops 3 residues before it. Trimming removed 2 bases from V and 0 bases from J, with 6 bases in between. Germline V gene data show CDR1 as SGHRS and CDR2 as YFSETQ. The CDR3 runs 13 residues.